Described below is a single T cell receptor beta chain sequence and its context. Antigen: not known. The sample is drawn from a study of cytomegalovirus exposure and HLA in healthy donors. Study results and caveats: In presence/absence analyses, roughly uniform sequencing depth across donors was assumed. Analysis was performed later, and it showed HLA-associated TCR beta chains to be more clonally expanded than equally common others.

PCR was performed using 60 Vbeta and 13 Jbeta primers. Profiled with immunoSEQ multiplex PCR; TCRdb holds only in-frame clones, not every one. The sample records around 140,000 clones, approximately 60% being singletons. V shed 7 bases, J shed 5 bases, and the junction held 8 bases outside the gene matches. CDR1 SGHTA and CDR2 FQGNSA come from the germline V gene. The CDR3 runs 13 residues. The sequence was collected from a woman aged 40 to 50 in good health and CMV-seronegative. The sample was PBMCs. V and J are TRBV7-2 and TRBJ2-7, with 7 bases that match TRBD1. The CDR3 spells CASTPTGLNEQYF. The CDR3 DNA sequence: TGTGCCAGCACCCCGACAGGGCTCAACGAGCAGTACTTC. Based on the CDR3 plus reference TRBV7-2 and TRBJ2-7, the full variable domain is GAGVSQSPSNKVTEKGKDVELRCDPISGHTALYWYRQSLGQGLEFLIYFQGNSAPDKSGLPSDRFSAERTGGSVSTLTIQRTQQEDSAVYLCASTPTGLNEQYFGPGTRLTVT.